A selection of T cell receptor beta chains follows, all from one sample in a study of blood T cells in healthy people across ages. TCRdb processed the 5' RACE reads anew with MiXCR; each CDR3 protein has one entry. Among 600,000 to 800,000 distinct CDR3 sequences, under 25% were seen once, and the ten largest hold roughly 3.9%. The source material was blood. The receptors were sampled from a man aged 70 or older in good health. Both conserved end residues are part of each CDR3. The order of the fields is V gene, J gene, D gene, clone size, CDR3 protein, CDR3 DNA. A D gene is named only where the DNA matches it firmly. A row's size may be missing; if present it is once, few, many or a size class.

TRBV3-1	TRBJ1-5	.	.	CASSRKGLAPGDTQHF	TGTGCCAGCAGCCGAAAAGGACTAGCGCCAGGCGATACGCAGCATTTT
TRBV28	TRBJ1-3	.	few	CASTNSRGSTGNTIYF	TGTGCCAGCACAAATTCCAGGGGTTCGACTGGAAACACCATATATTTT
TRBV4-1	TRBJ2-7	.	once	CASSQDFGLTYEQYF	TGCGCCAGCAGCCAAGATTTCGGCTTAACCTACGAGCAGTACTTC
TRBV10-3	TRBJ2-1	TRBD1	few	CASRQGARDEQFF	TGTGCCAGCCGACAGGGAGCAAGGGATGAGCAGTTCTTC
TRBV27	TRBJ2-1	TRBD1	.	CASSSTWTGGAYNEQFF	TGTGCCAGCAGTTCAACCTGGACAGGGGGCGCCTACAATGAGCAGTTCTTC
TRBV5-1	TRBJ2-7	TRBD1	once	CASSQGQGNEQYF	TGCGCCAGCAGCCAGGGACAGGGGAACGAGCAGTACTTC
TRBV7-2	TRBJ2-7	.	.	CASSFNRASYEQYF	TGTGCCAGCAGCTTCAACAGAGCCTCTTACGAGCAGTACTTC
TRBV10-3	TRBJ2-3	TRBD2	few	CAISDSGNADTQYF	TGTGCCATCAGTGATAGCGGGAACGCAGATACGCAGTATTTT
TRBV29-1	TRBJ2-5	.	many	CSAALGQETQYF	TGCAGCGCAGCCCTAGGCCAAGAGACCCAGTACTTC
TRBV5-1	TRBJ2-1	.	.	CASSLDARRGGYNEQFF	TGCGCCAGCAGCTTGGACGCTAGGCGGGGAGGATACAATGAGCAGTTCTTC
TRBV20-1	TRBJ2-7	.	.	CSARDQAYEQYF	TGCAGTGCTAGAGATCAAGCGTACGAGCAGTACTTC
TRBV7-9	TRBJ1-4	TRBD1	few	CASSYGTGRATNEKLFF	TGCGCCAGCAGCTATGGGACAGGGAGAGCAACTAATGAAAAACTGTTTTTT
TRBV3-1	TRBJ1-1	.	.	CASSQPGEAFF	TGTGCCAGCAGCCAACCAGGGGAAGCTTTCTTT
TRBV9	TRBJ2-7	.	.	CASSSPGISYEQYF	TGTGCCAGCAGCTCCCCAGGGATCTCCTACGAGCAGTACTTC
TRBV7-9	TRBJ2-1	.	few	CASSLGDDRHNEQFF	TGTGCCAGCAGCTTAGGGGATGACAGGCACAATGAGCAGTTCTTC
TRBV11-2	TRBJ2-1	TRBD2	.	CASSSYSGRIYNEQFF	TGTGCCAGCAGCTCCTATAGCGGGAGAATATACAATGAGCAGTTCTTC
TRBV5-1	TRBJ1-1	.	.	CASRYENTEAFF	TGCGCCAGCAGGTATGAGAACACTGAAGCTTTCTTT
TRBV28	TRBJ2-7	TRBD2	many	CASSIGWTSGGSSYEQYF	TGTGCCAGCAGTATCGGATGGACTAGCGGGGGAAGCTCCTACGAGCAGTACTTC
TRBV7-2	TRBJ2-7	TRBD2	few	CASSGLAGGPSSYEQYF	TGTGCCAGCAGTGGTCTAGCGGGAGGGCCTTCGTCCTACGAGCAGTACTTC
TRBV20-1	TRBJ2-1	.	few	CSAKEMGGQTYNEQFF	TGCAGTGCTAAGGAGATGGGAGGACAAACCTACAATGAGCAGTTCTTC
TRBV18	TRBJ2-2	TRBD1	few	CASSPNRGTGELFF	TGTGCCAGCTCACCTAACAGGGGCACCGGGGAGCTGTTTTTT
TRBV29-1	TRBJ2-5	.	few	CSVEAFGVGETRYF	TGCAGCGTTGAAGCCTTCGGGGTAGGCGAGACCCGGTACTTC
TRBV7-8	TRBJ2-7	.	.	CASSLDRLDEQYF	TGTGCCAGCAGCTTAGACAGGTTGGACGAGCAGTACTTC
TRBV10-3	TRBJ2-4	.	few	CAISESGGQAKNIQYF	TGTGCCATCAGTGAGTCCGGGGGTCAAGCCAAAAACATTCAGTACTTC
TRBV7-8	TRBJ2-7	.	.	CASSFPPGRKDEQYF	TGTGCCAGCAGCTTTCCTCCGGGACGTAAGGACGAGCAGTACTTC
TRBV9	TRBJ2-1	TRBD2	.	CASSVGTSPFHEQFF	TGTGCCAGCAGCGTAGGGACTAGTCCGTTCCATGAGCAGTTCTTC
TRBV20-1	TRBJ2-1	TRBD1	few	CSRTGVQSYNEQFF	TGCAGTAGGACAGGGGTCCAATCCTACAATGAGCAGTTCTTC
TRBV14	TRBJ1-1	.	few	CASSQWGYTEAFF	TGTGCCAGCAGCCAATGGGGTTACACTGAAGCTTTCTTT
TRBV2	TRBJ2-3	.	many	CASTNQRDTQYF	TGTGCCAGCACCAACCAGAGGGATACGCAGTATTTT
TRBV28	TRBJ2-7	TRBD1	few	CASLRDRRDLVYEQYF	TGTGCCAGCCTCCGGGACAGGCGAGACCTGGTGTACGAGCAGTACTTC
TRBV5-1	TRBJ2-1	TRBD2	.	CASSRDYDSVF	TGCGCCAGCAGCCGGGACTACGACTCCGTCTTC
TRBV7-9	TRBJ1-6	.	few	CASSLRGGSPLHF	TGTGCCAGCAGCTTGCGGGGAGGCTCACCCCTCCACTTT
TRBV24-1	TRBJ1-1	.	few	CAITGREAFF	TGTGCCATCACCGGACGGGAAGCTTTCTTT
TRBV12-3/TRBV12-4	TRBJ2-1	.	.	CASSLVSALSSYNEQFF	TGTGCCAGCAGTTTAGTCAGCGCACTAAGCTCCTACAATGAGCAGTTCTTC
TRBV6-5	TRBJ2-1	TRBD2	few	CASLGGPYNEQFF	TGTGCCAGCCTGGGAGGGCCGTACAATGAGCAGTTCTTC
TRBV28	TRBJ1-5	.	.	CASSRGGSGNQPQHF	TGTGCCAGCAGCCGGGGGGGTTCGGGCAATCAGCCCCAGCATTTT
TRBV6-2/TRBV6-3	TRBJ1-1	TRBD1	few	CASSSSKQGANTEAFF	TGTGCCAGCAGTTCCTCTAAACAGGGGGCTAACACTGAAGCTTTCTTT
TRBV28	TRBJ2-5	.	few	CASSLSAAGPGHQETQYF	TGTGCCAGCAGTTTATCCGCCGCCGGGCCTGGACACCAAGAGACCCAGTACTTC
TRBV12-3/TRBV12-4	TRBJ2-2	TRBD1	.	CATGGQGNTGELFF	TGTGCCACCGGGGGACAGGGGAACACCGGGGAGCTGTTTTTT
TRBV5-1	TRBJ1-2	.	many	CASSGSGHYGYTF	TGCGCCAGCAGCGGGTCGGGGCACTATGGCTACACCTTC
TRBV29-1	TRBJ2-2	.	.	CSVEGDDRGKSNTGELFF	TGCAGCGTGGAGGGGGATGACAGAGGGAAGTCGAACACCGGGGAGCTGTTTTTT
TRBV20-1	TRBJ2-7	.	.	CSARGPTGLEQYF	TGCAGTGCTAGAGGACCAACGGGTCTCGAGCAGTACTTC
TRBV27	TRBJ2-7	TRBD2	.	CASSIAGGIYEQYF	TGTGCCAGCAGTATAGCGGGAGGAATTTACGAGCAGTACTTC
TRBV5-6	TRBJ2-2	.	few	CASSLLGAGELFF	TGTGCCAGCAGCTTGTTAGGCGCCGGGGAGCTGTTTTTT
TRBV5-1	TRBJ2-5	.	.	CASSQTTRPKETQYF	TGCGCCAGCAGCCAAACGACAAGGCCAAAAGAGACCCAGTACTTC
TRBV28	TRBJ2-1	.	.	CASRIADTDNEQFF	TGTGCCAGCAGGATAGCAGATACCGACAATGAGCAGTTCTTC
TRBV5-6	TRBJ1-2	.	few	CASSLLWKDYDYTF	TGTGCCAGCAGCTTGTTATGGAAGGACTATGACTACACCTTC
TRBV3-1	TRBJ2-2	TRBD2	.	CASSLLGLAGVTGELFF	TGTGCCAGTAGCCTTCTGGGACTAGCGGGAGTAACCGGGGAGCTGTTTTTT
TRBV6-1	TRBJ2-1	TRBD2	.	CASIRGTRALPGQFF	TGTGCCAGCATAAGGGGGACTAGAGCCCTACCTGGGCAGTTCTTC
TRBV20-1	TRBJ2-5	.	.	CSARLSVGKAQETQYF	TGCAGTGCTAGGTTAAGTGTTGGAAAGGCGCAGGAGACCCAGTACTTC
TRBV5-1	TRBJ2-1	.	few	CASSLPGLEQFF	TGCGCCAGCAGCTTGCCGGGGCTTGAGCAGTTCTTC
TRBV20-1	TRBJ2-6	.	.	CSAGTGGSGANVLTF	TGCAGTGCCGGGACTGGCGGCTCTGGGGCCAACGTCCTGACTTTC